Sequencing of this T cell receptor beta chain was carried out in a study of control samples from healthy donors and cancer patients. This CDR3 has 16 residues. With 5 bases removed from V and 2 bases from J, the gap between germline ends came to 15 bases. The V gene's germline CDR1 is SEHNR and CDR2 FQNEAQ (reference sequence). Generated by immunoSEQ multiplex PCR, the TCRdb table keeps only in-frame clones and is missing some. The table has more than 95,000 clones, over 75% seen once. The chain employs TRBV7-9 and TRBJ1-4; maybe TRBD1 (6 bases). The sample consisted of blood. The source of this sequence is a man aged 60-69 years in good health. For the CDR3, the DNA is TGTGCCAGCAGCGGGTGGGGGGCCGGTACTAATGAAAAACTGTTTTTT. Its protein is CASSGWGAGTNEKLFF.